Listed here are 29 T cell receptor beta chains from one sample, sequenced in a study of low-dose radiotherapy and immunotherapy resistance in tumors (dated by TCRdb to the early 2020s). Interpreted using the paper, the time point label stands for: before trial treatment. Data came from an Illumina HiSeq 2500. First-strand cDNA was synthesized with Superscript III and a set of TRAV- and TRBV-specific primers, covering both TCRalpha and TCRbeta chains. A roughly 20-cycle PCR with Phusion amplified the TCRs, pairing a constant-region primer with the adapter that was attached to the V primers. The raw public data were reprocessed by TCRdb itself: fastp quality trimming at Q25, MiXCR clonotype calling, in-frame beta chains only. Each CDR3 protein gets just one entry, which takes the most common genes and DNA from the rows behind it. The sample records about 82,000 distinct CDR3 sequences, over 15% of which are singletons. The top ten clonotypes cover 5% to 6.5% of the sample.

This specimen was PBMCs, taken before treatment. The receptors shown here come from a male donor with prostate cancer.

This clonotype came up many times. The CDR3: CASSKIAYEQYF. CDR3 sequence (DNA): TGTGCCAGCAGCAAAATAGCCTACGAGCAGTACTTC. The rearrangement uses TRBV3-1 and TRBJ2-7; D ambiguous. The CDR3 loop spans 12 amino acids. Looked up from germline, CDR1 is LGHDT and CDR2 is YNNKEL (reference sequence). V was trimmed by 5 bases and J by 2 bases, leaving 7 bases between them.

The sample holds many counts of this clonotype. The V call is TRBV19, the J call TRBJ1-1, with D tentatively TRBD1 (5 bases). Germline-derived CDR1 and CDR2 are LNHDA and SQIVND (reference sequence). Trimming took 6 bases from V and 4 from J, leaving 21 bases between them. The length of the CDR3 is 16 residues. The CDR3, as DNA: TGTGCCAGTAGCATCCGGGGCCCTCGAGGGGCCACTGAAGCTTTCTTT. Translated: CASSIRGPRGATEAFF.

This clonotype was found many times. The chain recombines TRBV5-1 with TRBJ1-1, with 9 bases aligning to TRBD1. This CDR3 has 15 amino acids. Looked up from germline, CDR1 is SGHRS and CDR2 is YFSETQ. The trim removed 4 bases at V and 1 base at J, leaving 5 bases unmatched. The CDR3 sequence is CASSQGGQGNTEAFF. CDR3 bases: TGCGCCAGCAGCCAAGGGGGACAGGGGAACACTGAAGCTTTCTTT.

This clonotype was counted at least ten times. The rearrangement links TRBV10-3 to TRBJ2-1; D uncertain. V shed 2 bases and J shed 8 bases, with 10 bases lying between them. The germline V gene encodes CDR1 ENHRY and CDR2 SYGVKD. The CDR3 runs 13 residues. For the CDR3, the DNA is TGTGCCATCAGTGAGATGCGTGCAGATGAGCAGTTCTTC. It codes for CAISEMRADEQFF.

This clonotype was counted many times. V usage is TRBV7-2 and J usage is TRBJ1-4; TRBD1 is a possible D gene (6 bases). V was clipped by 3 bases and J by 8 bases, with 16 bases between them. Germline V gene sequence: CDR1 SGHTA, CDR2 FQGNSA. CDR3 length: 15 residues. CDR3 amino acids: CASSLSGQGSEKLFF. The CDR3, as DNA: TGTGCCAGCAGCTTGAGTGGGCAGGGGTCCGAAAAACTGTTTTTT.

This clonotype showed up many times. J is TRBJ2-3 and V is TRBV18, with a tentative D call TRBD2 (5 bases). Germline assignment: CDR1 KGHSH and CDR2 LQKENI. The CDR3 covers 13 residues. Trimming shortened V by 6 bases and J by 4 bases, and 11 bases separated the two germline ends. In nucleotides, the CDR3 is TGTGCCAGCTCTCTCCGAGGGTCAGATACGCAGTATTTT. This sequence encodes CASSLRGSDTQYF.

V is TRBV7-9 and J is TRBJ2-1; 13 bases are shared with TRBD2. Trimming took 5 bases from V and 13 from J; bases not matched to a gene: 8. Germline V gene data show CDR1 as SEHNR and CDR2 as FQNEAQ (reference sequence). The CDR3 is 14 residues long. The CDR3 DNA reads TGTGCCAGCAGCATACGGACTAGCGGGAGTAATCAGTTCTTC. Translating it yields CASSIRTSGSNQFF.

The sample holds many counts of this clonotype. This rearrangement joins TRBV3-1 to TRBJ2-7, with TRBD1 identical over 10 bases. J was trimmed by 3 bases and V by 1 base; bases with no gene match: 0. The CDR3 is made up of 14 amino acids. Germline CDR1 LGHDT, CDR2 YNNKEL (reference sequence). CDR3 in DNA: TGTGCCAGCAGCCAAGGGACAGGGGGCTACGAGCAGTACTTC. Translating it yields CASSQGTGGYEQYF.

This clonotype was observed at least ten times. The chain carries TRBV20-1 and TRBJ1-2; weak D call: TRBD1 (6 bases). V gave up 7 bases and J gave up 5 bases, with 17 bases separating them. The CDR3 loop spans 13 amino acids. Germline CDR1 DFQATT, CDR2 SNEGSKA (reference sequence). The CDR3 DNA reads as TGCAGTGTGGGTCAGGGGCGGAATTATGGCTACACCTTC. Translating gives CSVGQGRNYGYTF.

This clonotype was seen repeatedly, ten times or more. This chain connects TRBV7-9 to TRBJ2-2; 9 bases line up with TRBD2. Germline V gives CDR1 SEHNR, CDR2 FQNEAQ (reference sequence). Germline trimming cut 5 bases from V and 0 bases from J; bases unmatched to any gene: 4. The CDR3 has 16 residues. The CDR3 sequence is CASSPGLATNTGELFF. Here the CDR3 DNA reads TGTGCCAGCAGCCCCGGACTAGCGACGAACACCGGGGAGCTGTTTTTT.

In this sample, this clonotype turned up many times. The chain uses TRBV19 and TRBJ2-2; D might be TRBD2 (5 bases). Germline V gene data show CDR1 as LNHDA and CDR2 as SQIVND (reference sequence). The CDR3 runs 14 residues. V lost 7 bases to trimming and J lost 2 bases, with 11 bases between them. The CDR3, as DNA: TGTGCCAGTATTGGGAGCTCAAACACCGGGGAGCTGTTTTTT. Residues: CASIGSSNTGELFF.

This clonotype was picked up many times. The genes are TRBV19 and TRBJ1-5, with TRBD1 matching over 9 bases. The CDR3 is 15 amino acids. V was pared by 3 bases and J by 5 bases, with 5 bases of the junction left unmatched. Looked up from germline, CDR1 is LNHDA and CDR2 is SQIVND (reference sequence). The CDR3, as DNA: TGTGCCAGTAGTATGGGACAGGGAATTGATCAGCCCCAGCATTTT. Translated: CASSMGQGIDQPQHF.

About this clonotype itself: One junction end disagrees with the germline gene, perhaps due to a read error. CDR3 in DNA: TGTGCCAGCAGTCCGCAGGGGGCGCGGTCAGGCTACGACTTC. It specifies CASSPQGARSGYDF. The genes are TRBV6-8 and TRBJ1-2; 8 bases are a match to TRBD1. Germline V gives CDR1 MNHGY, CDR2 SAAAGT. This CDR3 comprises 14 residues.

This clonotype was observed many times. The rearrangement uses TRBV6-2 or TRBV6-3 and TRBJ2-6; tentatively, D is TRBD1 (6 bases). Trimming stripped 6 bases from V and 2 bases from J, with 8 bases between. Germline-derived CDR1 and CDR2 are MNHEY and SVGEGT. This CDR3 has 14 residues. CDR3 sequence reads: CASSQGPGANVLTF. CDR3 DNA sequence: TGTGCCAGCAGCCAGGGGCCTGGGGCCAACGTCCTGACTTTC.

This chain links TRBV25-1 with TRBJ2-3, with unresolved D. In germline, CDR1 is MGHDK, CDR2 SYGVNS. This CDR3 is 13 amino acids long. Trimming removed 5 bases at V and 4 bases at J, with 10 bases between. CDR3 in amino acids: CASSFQAPDTQYF. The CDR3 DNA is TGTGCCAGCAGTTTTCAGGCCCCAGATACGCAGTATTTT.

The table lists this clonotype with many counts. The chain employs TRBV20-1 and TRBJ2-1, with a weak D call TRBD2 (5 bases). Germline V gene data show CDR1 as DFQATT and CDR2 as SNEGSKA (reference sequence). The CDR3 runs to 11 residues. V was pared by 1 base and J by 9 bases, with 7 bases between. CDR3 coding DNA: TGCAGTGCTAGAGCGGCGGGTGAGCAGTTCTTC. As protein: CSARAAGEQFF.

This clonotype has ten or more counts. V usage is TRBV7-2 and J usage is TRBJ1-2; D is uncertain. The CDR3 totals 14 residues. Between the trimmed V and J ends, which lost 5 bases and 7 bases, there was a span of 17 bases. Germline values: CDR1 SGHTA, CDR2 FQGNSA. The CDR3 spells CASSQRRTYGGYTF. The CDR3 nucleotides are TGTGCCAGCAGCCAGCGACGGACCTACGGTGGCTACACCTTC.

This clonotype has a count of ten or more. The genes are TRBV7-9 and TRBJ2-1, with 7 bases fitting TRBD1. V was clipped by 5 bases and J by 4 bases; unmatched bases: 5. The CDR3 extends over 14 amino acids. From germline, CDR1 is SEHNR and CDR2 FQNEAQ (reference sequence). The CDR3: CASSNRDRYNEQFF. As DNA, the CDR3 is TGTGCCAGCAGCAACCGGGACAGATACAATGAGCAGTTCTTC.

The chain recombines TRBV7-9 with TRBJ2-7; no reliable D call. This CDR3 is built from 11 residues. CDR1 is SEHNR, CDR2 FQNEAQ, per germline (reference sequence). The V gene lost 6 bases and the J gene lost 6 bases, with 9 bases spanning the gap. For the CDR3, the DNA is TGTGCCAGCAGGGGCTTGTCCGAGCAGTACTTC. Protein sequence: CASRGLSEQYF. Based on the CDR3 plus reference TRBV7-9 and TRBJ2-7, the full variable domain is DTGVSQNPRHKITKRGQNVTFRCDPISEHNRLYWYRQTLGQGPEFLTYFQNEAQLEKSRLLSDRFSAERPKGSFSTLEIQRTEQGDSAMYLCASRGLSEQYFGPGTRLTVT.

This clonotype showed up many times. CDR3 DNA: TGCGCCAGCAGCTTGGATAGCACCGAAGGAGATACGCAGTATTTT. Amino acid sequence: CASSLDSTEGDTQYF. The genes are TRBV5-1 and TRBJ2-3; unclear D gene. Germline CDR1 reads SGHRS; CDR2 reads YFSETQ. The CDR3 is 15 residues long. With 0 bases removed from V and 5 bases from J, the gap between germline ends came to 13 bases.

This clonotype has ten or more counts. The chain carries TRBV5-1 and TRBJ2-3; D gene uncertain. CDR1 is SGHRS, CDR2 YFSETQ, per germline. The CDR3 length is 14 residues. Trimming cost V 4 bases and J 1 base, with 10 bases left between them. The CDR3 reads CASSRDQGTDTQYF. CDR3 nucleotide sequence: TGCGCCAGCAGCCGAGATCAGGGCACAGATACGCAGTATTTT. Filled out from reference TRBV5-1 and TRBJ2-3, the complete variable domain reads KAGVTQTPRYLIKTRGQQVTLSCSPISGHRSVSWYQQTPGQGLQFLFEYFSETQRNKGNFPGRFSGRQFSNSRSEMNVSTLELGDSALYLCASSRDQGTDTQYFGPGTRLTVL.

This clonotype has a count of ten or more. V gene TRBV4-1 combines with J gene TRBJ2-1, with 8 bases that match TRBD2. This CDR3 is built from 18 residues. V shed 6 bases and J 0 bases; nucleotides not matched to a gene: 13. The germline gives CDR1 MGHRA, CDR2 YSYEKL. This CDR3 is CASRPGSGSQSSYNEQFF. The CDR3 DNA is TGCGCCAGCAGACCTGGGAGCGGGAGCCAGAGCTCCTACAATGAGCAGTTCTTC.

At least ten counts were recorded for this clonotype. CDR3 DNA: TGTGCCAGCAGTCCCTCTTCAGGGGGCAGATACGAGCAGTACTTC. Its protein is CASSPSSGGRYEQYF. The rearrangement uses TRBV28 and TRBJ2-7, with 8 positions matching TRBD1. From germline, CDR1 is MDHEN and CDR2 SYDVKM. CDR3 length: 15 amino acids. After removal of 5 bases from V and 4 bases from J, the junction contained 10 bases not matched to a gene.

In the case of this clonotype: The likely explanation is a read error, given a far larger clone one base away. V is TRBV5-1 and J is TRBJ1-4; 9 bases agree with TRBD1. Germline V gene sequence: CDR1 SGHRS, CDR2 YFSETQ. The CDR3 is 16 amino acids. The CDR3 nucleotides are TGTGCCAGCAGCCCAGGATTGGGACAGGGTGGCGAAAAACTGTTTTTT. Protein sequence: CASSPGLGQGGEKLFF.

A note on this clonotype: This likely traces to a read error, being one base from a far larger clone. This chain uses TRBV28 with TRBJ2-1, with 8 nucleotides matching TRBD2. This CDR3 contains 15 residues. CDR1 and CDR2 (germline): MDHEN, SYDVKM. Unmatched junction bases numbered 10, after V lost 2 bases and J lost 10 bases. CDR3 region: CASSLVAGGKNEQFF. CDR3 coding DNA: TGTGCCAGCAGTTTAGTGGCGGGGGGAAAGAACGAGCAGTTCTTC.

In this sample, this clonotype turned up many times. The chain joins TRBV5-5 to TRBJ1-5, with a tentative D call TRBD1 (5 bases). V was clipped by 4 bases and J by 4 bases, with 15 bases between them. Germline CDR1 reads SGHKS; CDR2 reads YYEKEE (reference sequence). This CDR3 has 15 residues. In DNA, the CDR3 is TGTGCCAGCAGCCAAGCCGTGACAGCGAATCAGCCCCAGCATTTT. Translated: CASSQAVTANQPQHF.

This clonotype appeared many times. In DNA form, the CDR3 reads TGCAGCGCCACCGGACTAGCGGGAGGGCTTCTTTACGAGCAGTACTTC. This translates into CSATGLAGGLLYEQYF. The rearrangement links TRBV29-1 to TRBJ2-7; 15 nucleotides align to TRBD2. V shed 7 bases and J 4 bases; nucleotides not matched to a gene: 11. This CDR3 has 16 residues. Germline-derived CDR1 and CDR2 are SQVTM and ANQGSEA.

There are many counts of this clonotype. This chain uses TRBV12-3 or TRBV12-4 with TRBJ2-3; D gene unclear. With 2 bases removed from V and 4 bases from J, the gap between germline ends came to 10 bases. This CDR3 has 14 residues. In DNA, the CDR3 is TGTGCCAGCAGTTTAAGGAGCCGTGCAGATACGCAGTATTTT. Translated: CASSLRSRADTQYF.

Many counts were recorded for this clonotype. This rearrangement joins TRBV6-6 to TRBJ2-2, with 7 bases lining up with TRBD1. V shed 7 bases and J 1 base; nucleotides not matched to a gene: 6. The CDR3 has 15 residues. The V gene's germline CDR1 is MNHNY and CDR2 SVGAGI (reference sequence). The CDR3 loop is CASIRQGRNTGELFF. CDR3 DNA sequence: TGTGCCAGCATTCGACAGGGACGGAACACCGGGGAGCTGTTTTTT.